The 10 T cell receptor beta chains reported below all come from one sample, sequenced in a study of T cell changes during pregnancy in multiple sclerosis. Some clones are missing from TCRdb's copy, which holds only in-frame ones; the method was immunoSEQ multiplex PCR. The repertoire holds 100,000 or so clones, with roughly 90% as singletons. The starting material was peripheral blood, obtained after pregnancy. These TCRs come from a female donor with multiple sclerosis, enrolled in a pregnancy study.

This chain connects TRBV6-1 to TRBJ2-7; 7 bases are shared with TRBD1. From germline, CDR1 is MNHNS and CDR2 SASEGT. This CDR3 region has 15 residues. V shed 2 bases, J shed 0 bases, and the junction held 4 bases outside the gene matches. CDR3 bases: TGTGCCAGCAGTGAAAAAGGGGGCAGCTCCTACGAGCAGTACTTC. The encoded protein is CASSEKGGSSYEQYF.

This sequence joins TRBV2 and TRBJ1-5, with TRBD1 identical over 9 bases. Losses at the gene ends were 6 bases for V and 1 base for J; bases not matched to a gene: 7. The CDR3 covers 16 residues. Germline V CDR1 and CDR2: SNHLY, FYNNEI. In DNA form, the CDR3 reads TGTGCCAGCAGACGAACAGGGGGCCGAAGCAATCAGCCCCAGCATTTT. Amino acid sequence: CASRRTGGRSNQPQHF.

In its sample, this clone was seen a few times. This sequence joins TRBV5-1 and TRBJ2-1; 7 nucleotides agree with TRBD1. With V trimmed by 1 base and J by 1 base, 5 bases remained unmatched. The CDR3 sequence is 16 residues long. The germline CDR1 and CDR2 sequences are SGHRS and YFSETQ. The CDR3 region is CASSLNEQGSYNEQFF. CDR3 DNA: TGCGCCAGCAGCTTGAACGAACAGGGGTCCTACAATGAGCAGTTCTTC.

The rearrangement joins TRBV7-9 to TRBJ2-5, with a possible D match to TRBD1 (6 bases). Per the germline V gene, CDR1 is SEHNR and CDR2 is FQNEAQ (reference sequence). The CDR3 is 15 residues long. This chain's CDR3 is CASKVGLGAGETQYF. CDR3 DNA: TGTGCAAGTAAGGTGGGGCTGGGGGCCGGAGAGACCCAGTACTTC.

The V gene is TRBV27, the J gene TRBJ2-3; 8 bases are a match to TRBD1. The CDR3 spans 14 residues. Germline trimming cut 5 bases from V and 0 bases from J; bases unmatched to any gene: 1. CDR1 MNHEY and CDR2 SMNVEV come from the germline V gene (reference sequence). CDR3: CASSRTGSTDTQYF. The CDR3 nucleotides are TGTGCCAGCAGTCGGACAGGGAGCACAGATACGCAGTATTTT.

J is TRBJ2-3 and V is TRBV7-2; D is possibly TRBD2 (6 bases). The germline V gene encodes CDR1 SGHTA and CDR2 FQGNSA. The CDR3 totals 17 residues. V was cut by 2 bases and J by 0 bases, with 15 bases left in between. The CDR3 DNA sequence: TGTGCCAGCAGCTTACGGGGAGGCGGCATTAGCACAGATACGCAGTATTTT. It yields the protein CASSLRGGGISTDTQYF.

The gene calls are TRBV27 and TRBJ1-3; D gene unclear. Germline values: CDR1 MNHEY, CDR2 SMNVEV (reference sequence). V was clipped by 3 bases and J by 0 bases, with 9 bases between them. This CDR3 comprises 15 residues. The DNA of the CDR3 is TGTGCCAGCAGTTTGACATACAGCTCTGGAAACACCATATATTTT. Translating gives CASSLTYSSGNTIYF.

The chain links TRBV7-2 to TRBJ1-6; D is perhaps TRBD1 (6 bases). The CDR3 has 14 amino acids. Germline-derived CDR1 and CDR2 are SGHTA and FQGNSA. V lost 5 bases, J lost 7 bases, and 12 bases lay in between. This chain's CDR3 is CASSETGPNSPLHF. The CDR3 DNA reads as TGTGCCAGCAGCGAGACAGGTCCCAATTCACCCCTCCACTTT.

The genes are TRBV6-5 and TRBJ1-5, with 7 nucleotides matching TRBD1. The CDR3 loop spans 12 amino acids. CDR1 is MNHEY and CDR2 is SVGAGI in the germline V gene. The CDR3 region is CATGLNNQPQHF. In DNA, the CDR3 is TGTGCGACAGGGCTAAACAATCAGCCCCAGCATTTT.

The J gene is TRBJ2-3, the V gene TRBV4-1; 12 bases agree with TRBD2. The CDR3 consists of 16 residues. From germline, CDR1 is MGHRA and CDR2 YSYEKL. The trim removed 0 bases at V and 4 bases at J, leaving 2 bases unmatched. CDR3 bases: TGCGCCAGCAGCCAAGATCGACTAGCGGGGGCAGATACGCAGTATTTT. Its translation: CASSQDRLAGADTQYF.